Described below is a single T cell receptor beta chain sequence and its context. Its specificity is not known. The record originates from a study of regulatory T cells in long-lasting Graves disease. As for the study in general: Recently diagnosed Graves' patients had received antithyroid drugs for under 3 months. Whole-study results and caveats: Among persistent patients, a larger number of public clonotypes were shared (2,741) than among newly diagnosed patients (about 950).

Investigators prepared the TCR beta libraries by applying iRepertoire HTBI primers and Arm-PCR of CDR3 regions. TCRdb ran MiXCR on the multiplex PCR reads and lists one entry per CDR3 protein. The data contain 550,000 to 650,000 distinct CDR3 sequences, about 16% of them seen just once; the ten biggest clones take up 12%. Time point given: newly diagnosed GD, antithyroid drugs for less than 3 months. The authors made the TCR library using RNA they extracted from PBMCs. Germline CDR1 is LGHDT and CDR2 is YNNKEL (reference sequence). The CDR3 has 15 residues. V dropped 3 bases and J dropped 4 bases, with 15 bases sitting between them. This same sample was also part of a study on T cells in Graves' hyperthyroidism and ophthalmopathy. From that report: Hyperthyroidism, newly diagnosed and lasting under 2 months, affected patients aged 18 to 65.

Here the sequenced sample was peripheral blood mononuclear cells (PBMCs), taken at new diagnosis, from a patient treated with antithyroid drugs. The chain has TRBV3-1 and TRBJ2-5; D might be TRBD2 (6 bases). This sequence originates from a man between 18 and 29 years old with Graves disease. The CDR3 loop is CASSQAFQEGETQYF. DNA of the CDR3: TGTGCCAGCAGCCAGGCTTTTCAGGAGGGAGAGACCCAGTACTTC.